This T cell receptor (beta chain) was recorded in a study of shared clonotypes between healthy human individuals. CD45RO-negative CD8 cells positively selected for CCR7 made up the naive population, which excluded terminally differentiated effector memory CD45RA+ cells. HIV-negative, healthy adults without recent acute infections or vaccinations were the donors. A note on this clone: Its target is not known.

Study-wide points: Clonotype sharing among the donors was expected to vary with sequencing depth.

Assay used: immunoSEQ multiplex PCR; TCRdb lists only in-frame clones, some missing. The table lists around 580,000 clones, 95% to 98% of them singletons. The CDR3 has 15 amino acids. V was clipped by 5 bases and J by 1 base, with 15 bases between them. Germline V gene data show CDR1 as SEHNR and CDR2 as FQNEAQ (reference sequence). This sequence joins TRBV7-9 and TRBJ2-7, with D perhaps being TRBD1 or TRBD2 (5 bases each). The material sequenced was naive CD8+ T cells sorted from blood. The source is a man aged 25-40 years in good health. Here the CDR3 reads CASSPSRGGSYEQYF. CDR3 nucleotides: TGTGCCAGCAGCCCCTCTCGTGGGGGATCCTACGAGCAGTACTTC.